This TCR beta chain was found in a study of shared clonotypes between healthy human individuals. As concerns this clone: Its antigen is not identified.

Naivety among CD8 cells was defined by CD45RO negativity and positive CCR7 selection, thereby excluding terminally differentiated effector memory CD45RA+ cells. Adult donors, all healthy and HIV-negative, had no recent acute infections or vaccinations. Among the donors, all were Caucasian adults who lived in Nashville, Tennessee. This CDR3 has 14 amino acids. V dropped 0 bases and J dropped 6 bases, with 11 bases sitting between them. The germline gives CDR1 SGDLS, CDR2 YYNGEE. Study-level points and caveats: Only blood was sampled, and tissue TCR repertoires likely differ from blood ones. Generation probability values for non-shared clonotypes were lower than those for clonotypes shared by all four donors.

This table comes from immunoSEQ multiplex PCR, and its TCRdb copy is limited to in-frame clones, with some not included. The sample lists 1.5 million to 2.5 million clones, less than 95% seen once, with approximately 1% in the top ten. The chain employs TRBV9 and TRBJ2-3; D unresolved. The clonotype comes from a man younger than 35 in good health. Sequencing input: naive CD8+ T cells sorted from blood. DNA of the CDR3: TGTGCCAGCAGCGTAGGACCACCCGCGGATACGCAGTATTTT. Amino acids: CASSVGPPADTQYF.